Listed here is a single T cell receptor (beta chain). Its antigen remains unidentified. It has no much larger one-base neighbor in the sample; base qualities were not kept. This entry is derived from a study of blood T cell repertoires in COVID-19 (dated by TCRdb to 2020 to 2021). Background for the entire study: The collaborator samples originated in the United States, Italy and Spain and spanned the acute and convalescent phases of COVID-19. The prospective study material was composed of cDNA or gDNA derived from T cells, B-cell-depleted T cells, or PBMCs. Subjects who had been exposed to COVID-19, were actively infected with it, or had recovered from it provided the deeply sampled blood TCRbeta repertoires that made up the dataset. A freely available public database, intended as a resource for researchers studying the immune response to SARS-CoV-2, is where the repertoires were released. Samples were obtained from the ongoing ImmuneRACE study (first 160 participants) and from some 1,200 subjects provided by 6 global collaborators. Sample metadata almost always included a de-identified subject ID, COVID-19 status, age in years and sex. Where HLA class I and class II types were available, the types were taken from metadata supplied by the sample provider, not from assay-based typing. Summary of the overall study and its limitations: How much clinical and demographic metadata was included differed by source and by participant, and the metadata was provided uncurated.

The CDR3 has 15 amino acids, counting the end cysteine and phenylalanine. Kept here is only the CDR3 DNA, which spans 45 bases and is read in frame from base 1. V is trimmed back by 5 bases and J by 7 bases, and the junction contains 7 bases that no gene match accounts for. CDR1 and CDR2 are read off the germline V gene (reference sequence) as LNHDA and SQIVND. One collaborating source in Seattle enrolled patients during active infection and followed them longitudinally through the course of disease. Whole blood was collected in K2EDTA tubes by collaborating institutions according to the institutions' own protocols. For TCRbeta analysis, collaborators shipped samples in one of three forms: frozen whole blood, isolated PBMCs, or DNA extracted from either of those sample types. TCRbeta CDR3 regions were amplified from genomic DNA by means of the immunoSEQ Assay, a bias-controlled multiplex PCR. In the source study's methods: Nucleated cell counts per sample were estimated from amplification of reference gene primers within the assay. To quantify the absolute abundance of each unique TCRbeta CDR3 rearrangement, sequence reads were collapsed and filtered. For each sample, productive Simpson clonality was calculated as the square root of Simpson's diversity index over productive rearrangements. Sourced from immuneACCESS, this table was stored by TCRdb with only in-frame sequences that have V and J called. A share of the clones is absent; for the studies checked, an unresolved V gene accounts for under half, and the remainder has no known explanation. V and J calls and clone size are given by that table; D and trimming were obtained from the DNA. Present in this sample are 350,000 to 400,000 clones, around 89% of which were seen just once. The ten top clones hold about 2.9% of the sample.

The sample consisted of peripheral blood. This receptor chain uses TRBV19 and TRBJ1-4, with TRBD1 matching 10 junction bases. The TCR originated in a woman aged 30 to 39 with COVID-19, enrolled during active disease. In nucleotide form, the sequence is TGTGCCAGTAGTGCTCCCCGGGACAGGGGTGAAAAACTGTTTTTT. This sequence encodes CASSAPRDRGEKLFF.